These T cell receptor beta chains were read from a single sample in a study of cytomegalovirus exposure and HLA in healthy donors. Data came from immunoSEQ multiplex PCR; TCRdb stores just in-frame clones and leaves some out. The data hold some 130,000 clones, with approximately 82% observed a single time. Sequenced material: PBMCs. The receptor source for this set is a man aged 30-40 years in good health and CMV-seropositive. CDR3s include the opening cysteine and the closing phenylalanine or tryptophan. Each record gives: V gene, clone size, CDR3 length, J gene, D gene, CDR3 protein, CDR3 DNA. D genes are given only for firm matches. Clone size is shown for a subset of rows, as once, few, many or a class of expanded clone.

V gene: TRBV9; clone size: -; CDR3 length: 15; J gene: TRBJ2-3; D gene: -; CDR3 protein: CASSVGAGAIDTQYF; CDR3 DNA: TGTGCCAGCAGCGTGGGGGCGGGGGCGATAGATACGCAGTATTTT
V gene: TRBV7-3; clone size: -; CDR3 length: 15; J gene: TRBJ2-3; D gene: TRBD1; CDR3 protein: CASSLLGQGGDTQYF; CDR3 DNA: TGTGCCAGCAGCTTGTTGGGACAGGGGGGTGATACGCAGTATTTT
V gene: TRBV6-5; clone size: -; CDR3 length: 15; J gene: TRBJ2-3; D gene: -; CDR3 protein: CASSRGAASTDTQYF; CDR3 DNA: TGTGCCAGCAGCCGGGGGGCAGCGAGCACAGATACGCAGTATTTT
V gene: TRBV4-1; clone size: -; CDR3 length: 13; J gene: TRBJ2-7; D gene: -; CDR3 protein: CASSGGGAGEQYF; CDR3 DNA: TGCGCCAGCAGCGGCGGGGGCGCGGGGGAGCAGTACTTC
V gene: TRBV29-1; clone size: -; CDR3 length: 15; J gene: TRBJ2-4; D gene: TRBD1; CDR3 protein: CSVDLRGQGKNIQYF; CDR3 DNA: TGCAGCGTTGACCTTAGGGGGCAAGGCAAAAACATTCAGTACTTC
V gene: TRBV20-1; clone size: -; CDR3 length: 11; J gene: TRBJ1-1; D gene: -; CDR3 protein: CSASRGTEAFF; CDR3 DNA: TGCAGTGCTAGCAGAGGGACAGAAGCTTTCTTT
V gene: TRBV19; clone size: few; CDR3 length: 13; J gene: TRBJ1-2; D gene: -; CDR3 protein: CASSIPGNYGYTF; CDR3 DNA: TGTGCCAGTAGTATACCAGGGAACTATGGCTACACCTTC
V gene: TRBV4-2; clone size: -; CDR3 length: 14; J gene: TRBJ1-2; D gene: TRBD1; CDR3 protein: CASSPGQGSYGYTF; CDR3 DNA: TGTGCCAGCAGCCCGGGACAGGGATCCTATGGCTACACCTTC
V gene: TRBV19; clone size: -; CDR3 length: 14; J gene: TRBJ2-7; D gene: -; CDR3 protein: CASSIGPGVYEQYF; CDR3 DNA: TGTGCCAGTAGTATAGGCCCAGGGGTCTACGAGCAGTACTTC
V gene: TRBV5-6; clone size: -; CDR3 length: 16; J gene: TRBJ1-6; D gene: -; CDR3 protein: CASSLGVGSRGSPLHF; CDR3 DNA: TGTGCCAGCAGCTTGGGAGTTGGGTCCCGGGGATCACCCCTCCACTTT
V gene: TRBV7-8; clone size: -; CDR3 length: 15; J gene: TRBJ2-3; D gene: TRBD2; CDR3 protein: CASSLVVAGADTQYF; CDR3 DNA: TGTGCCAGCAGCTTAGTTGTAGCGGGGGCGGATACGCAGTATTTT
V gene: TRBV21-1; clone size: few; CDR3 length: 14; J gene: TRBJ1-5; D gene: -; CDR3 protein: CATRLKEAWWPQHF; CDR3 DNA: TGTGCCACCCGGTTGAAGGAGGCCTGGTGGCCCCAGCATTTT
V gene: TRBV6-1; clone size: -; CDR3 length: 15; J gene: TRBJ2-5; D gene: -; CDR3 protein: CASSEDGTTQETQYF; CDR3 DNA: TGTGCCAGCAGTGAAGACGGGACAACACAAGAGACCCAGTACTTC
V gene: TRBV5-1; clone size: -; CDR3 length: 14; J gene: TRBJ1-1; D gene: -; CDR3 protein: CASSSQGGNTEAFF; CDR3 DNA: TGCGCCAGCAGCTCACAGGGTGGGAACACTGAAGCTTTCTTT
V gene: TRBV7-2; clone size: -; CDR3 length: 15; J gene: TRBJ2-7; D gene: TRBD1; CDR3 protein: CASSSRTGITYEQYF; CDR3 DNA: TGTGCCAGCAGCTCTCGGACAGGGATTACCTACGAGCAGTACTTC
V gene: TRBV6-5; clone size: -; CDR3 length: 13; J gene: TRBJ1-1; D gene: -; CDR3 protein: CASTKGGDTEAFF; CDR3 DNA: TGTGCCAGCACCAAGGGAGGGGACACTGAAGCTTTCTTT
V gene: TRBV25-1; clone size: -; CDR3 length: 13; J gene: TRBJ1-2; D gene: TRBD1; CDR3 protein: CASSETGYAGYTF; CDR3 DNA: TGTGCCAGCAGTGAGACAGGGTACGCTGGCTACACCTTC
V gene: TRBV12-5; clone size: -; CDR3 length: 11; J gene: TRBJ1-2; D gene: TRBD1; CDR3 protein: CASGRKGAYTF; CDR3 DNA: TGTGCTAGTGGGCGGAAGGGGGCCTACACCTTC
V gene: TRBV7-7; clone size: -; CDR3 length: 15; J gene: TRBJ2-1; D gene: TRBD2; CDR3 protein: CASSLRAGVGNEQFF; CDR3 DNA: TGTGCCAGCAGCTTACGAGCGGGAGTAGGCAATGAGCAGTTCTTC
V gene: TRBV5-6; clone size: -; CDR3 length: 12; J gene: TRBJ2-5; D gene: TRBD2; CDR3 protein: CASSSRRGAQYF; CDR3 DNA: TGTGCCAGCAGCTCCAGGCGGGGGGCCCAGTACTTC
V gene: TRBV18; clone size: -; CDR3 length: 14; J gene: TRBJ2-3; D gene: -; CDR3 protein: CASSPYGGSDTQYF; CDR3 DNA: TGTGCCAGCTCACCGTACGGGGGATCTGATACGCAGTATTTT
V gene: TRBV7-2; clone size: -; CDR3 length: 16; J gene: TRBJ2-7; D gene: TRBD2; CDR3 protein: CASSLALAGGHYEQYF; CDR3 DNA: TGTGCCAGCAGCTTAGCCCTAGCGGGAGGTCACTACGAGCAGTACTTC
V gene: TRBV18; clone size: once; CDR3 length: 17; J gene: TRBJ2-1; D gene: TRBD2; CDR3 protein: CASSTTTSGSEYNEQFF; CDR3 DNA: TGTGCCAGCTCGACCACGACTAGCGGGAGTGAATACAATGAGCAGTTCTTC
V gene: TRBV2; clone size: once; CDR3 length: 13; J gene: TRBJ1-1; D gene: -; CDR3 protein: CASKVQRGTEAFF; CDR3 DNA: TGTGCCAGCAAGGTACAGCGGGGCACTGAAGCTTTCTTT
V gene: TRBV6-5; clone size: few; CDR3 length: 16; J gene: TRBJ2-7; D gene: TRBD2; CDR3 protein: CASSYSTGTSGYEQYF; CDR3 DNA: TGTGCCAGCAGTTACTCCACCGGGACTAGCGGATACGAGCAGTACTTC
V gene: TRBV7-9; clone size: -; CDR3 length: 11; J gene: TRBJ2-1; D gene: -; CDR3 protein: CASSLVSEQFF; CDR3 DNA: TGTGCCAGCAGCTTAGTGAGTGAGCAGTTCTTC
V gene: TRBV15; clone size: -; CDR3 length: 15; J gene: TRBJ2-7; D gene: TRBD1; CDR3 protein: CATSRSTGVGYEQYF; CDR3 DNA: TGTGCCACCAGCAGATCGACAGGGGTAGGTTACGAGCAGTACTTC
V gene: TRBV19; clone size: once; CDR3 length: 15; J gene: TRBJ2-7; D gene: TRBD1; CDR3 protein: CASSGTGGSSYEQYF; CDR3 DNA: TGTGCCAGTAGCGGGACAGGGGGTTCGTCCTACGAGCAGTACTTC
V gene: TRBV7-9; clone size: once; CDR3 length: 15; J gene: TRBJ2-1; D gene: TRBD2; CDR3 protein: CASILAVGGYNEQFF; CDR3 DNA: TGTGCCAGCATCCTCGCCGTGGGGGGGTACAATGAGCAGTTCTTC
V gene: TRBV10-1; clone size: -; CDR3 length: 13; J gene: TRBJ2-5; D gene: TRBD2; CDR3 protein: CASSSSGEETQYF; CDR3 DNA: TGCGCCAGCAGTTCTAGCGGGGAAGAGACCCAGTACTTC
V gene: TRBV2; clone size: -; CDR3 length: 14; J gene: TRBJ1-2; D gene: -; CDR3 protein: CASSTARDSGGYTF; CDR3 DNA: TGTGCCAGCAGCACGGCCAGGGATAGTGGTGGCTACACCTTC
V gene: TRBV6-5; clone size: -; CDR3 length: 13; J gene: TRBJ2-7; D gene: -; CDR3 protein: CASSPRGGYEQYF; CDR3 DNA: TGTGCCAGCAGTCCCCGGGGAGGCTACGAGCAGTACTTC
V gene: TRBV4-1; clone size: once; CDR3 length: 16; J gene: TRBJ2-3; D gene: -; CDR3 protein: CASSQDRSRGTDTQYF; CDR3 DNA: TGCGCCAGCAGCCAAGATCGAAGCCGCGGCACAGATACGCAGTATTTT
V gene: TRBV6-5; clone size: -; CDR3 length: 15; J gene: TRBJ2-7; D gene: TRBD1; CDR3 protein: CASSYSRDRGFEQYF; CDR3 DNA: TGTGCCAGCAGTTACTCGAGGGACAGGGGATTCGAGCAGTACTTC
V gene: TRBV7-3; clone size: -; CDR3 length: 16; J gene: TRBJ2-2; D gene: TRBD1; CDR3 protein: CASSRVRDRSPGELFF; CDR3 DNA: TGTGCCAGCAGCCGCGTCAGGGACAGAAGTCCCGGGGAGCTGTTTTTT
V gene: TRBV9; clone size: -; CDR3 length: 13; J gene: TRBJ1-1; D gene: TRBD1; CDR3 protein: CASSPGQGLVAFF; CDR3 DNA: TGTGCCAGCAGCCCTGGACAGGGATTAGTAGCTTTCTTT
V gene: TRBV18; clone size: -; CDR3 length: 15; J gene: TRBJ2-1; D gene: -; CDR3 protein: CASSAGVAEYNEQFF; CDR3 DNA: TGTGCCAGCTCGGCCGGGGTAGCGGAATACAATGAGCAGTTCTTC
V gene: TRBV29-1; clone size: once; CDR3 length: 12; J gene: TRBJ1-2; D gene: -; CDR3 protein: CSGTNVGHGYTF; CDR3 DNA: TGCAGCGGGACCAACGTGGGGCATGGCTACACCTTC
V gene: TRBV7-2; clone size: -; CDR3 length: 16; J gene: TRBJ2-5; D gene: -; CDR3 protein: CASSLLGRYLQETQYF; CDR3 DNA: TGTGCCAGCAGCTTATTGGGGAGGTACTTACAAGAGACCCAGTACTTC
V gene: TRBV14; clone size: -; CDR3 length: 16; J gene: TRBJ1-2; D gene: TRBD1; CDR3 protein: CASSQELAWTGEGYTF; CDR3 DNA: TGTGCCAGCAGCCAGGAGCTGGCCTGGACAGGGGAGGGCTACACCTTC
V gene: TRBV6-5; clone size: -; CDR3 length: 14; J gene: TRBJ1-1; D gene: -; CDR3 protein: CASSYSLGSTEAFF; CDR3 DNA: TGTGCCAGCAGTTACTCTCTGGGCTCCACTGAAGCTTTCTTT
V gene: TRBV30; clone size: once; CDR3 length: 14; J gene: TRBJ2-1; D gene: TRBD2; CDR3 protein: CAWSVTSGLNEQFF; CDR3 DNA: TGTGCCTGGAGTGTTACTAGCGGGCTCAATGAGCAGTTCTTC
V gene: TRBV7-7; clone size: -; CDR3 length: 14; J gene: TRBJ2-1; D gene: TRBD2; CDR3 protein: CASSPSGGYNEQFF; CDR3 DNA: TGTGCCAGCAGCCCTAGCGGGGGTTACAATGAGCAGTTCTTC
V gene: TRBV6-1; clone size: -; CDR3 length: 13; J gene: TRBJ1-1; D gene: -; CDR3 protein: CASSHRGETEAFF; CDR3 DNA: TGTGCCAGCAGCCACCGGGGGGAAACTGAAGCTTTCTTT
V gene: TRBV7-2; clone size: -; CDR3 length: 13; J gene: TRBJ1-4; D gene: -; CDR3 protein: CASSLEREEKLFF; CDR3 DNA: TGTGCCAGCAGCTTAGAGAGGGAGGAAAAACTGTTTTTT
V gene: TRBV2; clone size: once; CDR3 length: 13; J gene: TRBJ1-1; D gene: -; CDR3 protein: CASSVRLDTEAFF; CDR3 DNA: TGTGCCAGCAGTGTTAGATTGGACACTGAAGCTTTCTTT
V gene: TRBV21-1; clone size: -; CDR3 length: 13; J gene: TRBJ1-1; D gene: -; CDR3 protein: CASSKRTTRDSLF; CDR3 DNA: TGTGCCAGCAGCAAAAGGACAACACGCGACAGCCTCTTT
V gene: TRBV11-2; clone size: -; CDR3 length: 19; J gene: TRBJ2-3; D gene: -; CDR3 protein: CASSARLESGPQGTDTQYF; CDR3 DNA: TGTGCCAGCAGCGCCCGCTTGGAAAGCGGGCCACAAGGCACAGATACGCAGTATTTT
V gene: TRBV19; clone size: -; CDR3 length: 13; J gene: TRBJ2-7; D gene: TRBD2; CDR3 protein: CASSILAGYEQYF; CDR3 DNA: TGTGCCAGTAGTATTCTAGCGGGTTACGAGCAGTACTTC
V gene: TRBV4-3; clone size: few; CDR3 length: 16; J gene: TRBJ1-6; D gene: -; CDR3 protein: CASSQVWAGGGSPLHF; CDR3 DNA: TGCGCCAGCAGCCAAGTTTGGGCAGGTGGAGGGTCACCCCTCCACTTT
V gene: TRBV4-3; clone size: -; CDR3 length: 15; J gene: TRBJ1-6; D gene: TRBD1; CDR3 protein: CASSPNRDSNSPLHF; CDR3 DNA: TGCGCCAGCAGCCCTAACCGGGACAGCAATTCACCCCTCCACTTT
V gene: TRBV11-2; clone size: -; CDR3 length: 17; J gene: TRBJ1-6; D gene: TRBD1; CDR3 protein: CASSALGGGLYNSPLHF; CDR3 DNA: TGTGCCAGCAGCGCTTTAGGAGGGGGCCTTTATAATTCACCCCTCCACTTT
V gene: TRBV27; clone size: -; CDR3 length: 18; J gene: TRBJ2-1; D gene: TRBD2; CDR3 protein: CASSPRGSGGAGFIGEFF; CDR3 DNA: TGTGCCAGCAGTCCGAGGGGTAGCGGGGGGGCCGGGTTCATCGGCGAGTTCTTC
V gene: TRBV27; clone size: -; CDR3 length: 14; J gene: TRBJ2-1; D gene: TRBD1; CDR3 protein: CASSLGTGGNEQFF; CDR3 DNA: TGTGCCAGCAGTTTGGGGACAGGGGGCAATGAGCAGTTCTTC
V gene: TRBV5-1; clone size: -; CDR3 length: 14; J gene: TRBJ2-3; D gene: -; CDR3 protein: CASSQYLSTDTQYF; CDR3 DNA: TGCGCCAGCAGCCAGTACCTCAGCACAGATACGCAGTATTTT
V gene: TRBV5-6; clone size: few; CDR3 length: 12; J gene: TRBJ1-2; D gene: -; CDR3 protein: CASSPRDYGYTF; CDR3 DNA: TGTGCCAGCAGCCCGCGGGACTATGGCTACACCTTC
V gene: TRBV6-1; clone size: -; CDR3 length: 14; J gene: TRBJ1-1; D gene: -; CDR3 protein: CASILRQMNTEAFF; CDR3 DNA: TGTGCCAGCATACTGAGACAGATGAACACTGAAGCTTTCTTT
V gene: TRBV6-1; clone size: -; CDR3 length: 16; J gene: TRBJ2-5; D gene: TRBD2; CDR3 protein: CASSESRSGRGETQYF; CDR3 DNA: TGTGCCAGCAGTGAAAGCAGGAGCGGGAGAGGAGAGACCCAGTACTTC
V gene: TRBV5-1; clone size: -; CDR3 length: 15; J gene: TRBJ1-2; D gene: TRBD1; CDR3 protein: CASQKTGALNYGYTF; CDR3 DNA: TGCGCCAGCCAAAAAACAGGGGCGCTTAACTATGGCTACACCTTC